Sequencing of this TCR beta chain was carried out in a study of blood T cells in healthy people across ages. Through a sample-barcoded 5' primer and a J-beta primer mix, a second PCR was run for about 7 to 12 cycles. Tags on each cDNA molecule came from a template-switch adaptor with 12 random nucleotides. There were at least 3 million CDR3-containing paired-end reads obtained from each sample. In TCRdb, the 5' RACE reads were re-called with MiXCR into one record per CDR3 protein. The data show roughly 1.5 million distinct CDR3 sequences, with 35% to 45% seen just once and around 4% held by the top ten. Study-wide points: Older individuals had lower TCR beta diversity per million T cells (the decline was roughly linear). Researchers report that TCR beta diversity correlated strongly with naive T cell percentage.

This clonotype occurred a few times. The antigen is undetermined. Trimming took off 2 bases at V and 3 bases at J, with 10 bases between the two ends. Germline CDR1 reads MNHEY; CDR2 reads SMNVEV (reference sequence). This CDR3 is built from 15 residues. This receptor was taken from a woman under 30 in good health. The sample consisted of blood. This chain uses TRBV27 with TRBJ1-4; possibly TRBD1 for D (5 bases). The CDR3 here is CASSLLGVANEKLFF. For the CDR3, the DNA is TGTGCCAGCAGTTTACTAGGGGTCGCTAATGAAAAACTGTTTTTT.